The present TCR beta chain was sequenced within a study of T cell responses to AZD1222 COVID-19 vaccine. Study-wide results and caveats: Increases in Spike-specific TCR breadth and depth were seen after two AZD1222 doses.

On this clone itself: The antigen is not known.

Using immunoSEQ multiplex PCR, the repertoire was profiled, and TCRdb retains in-frame clones only, with some absent. Among roughly 120,000 clones listed, approximately 89% were seen once. CDR1 is MGHRA, CDR2 YSYEKL, per germline. V was clipped by 3 bases and J by 0 bases, with 8 bases between them. The CDR3 runs to 14 residues. The rearrangement joins TRBV4-1 to TRBJ1-1; D may be TRBD1 (6 bases). The specimen was peripheral blood, collected on day 0 of AZD1222 vaccination. This receptor was taken from an adult in good health. The CDR3 coding sequence is TGCGCCAGCAGCCAGGGGGGCGTGAACACTGAAGCTTTCTTT. Translation: CASSQGGVNTEAFF.